This record looks at one TCR beta chain sequence and its context. These data belong to a study of blood T cell repertoires in COVID-19. As for the study in general: There were acute and convalescent COVID-19 samples, and they came from the United States, Italy and Spain.

Germline CDR1 SGHAT, CDR2 FQNNGV. V was clipped by 3 bases and J by 3 bases, with 8 bases between them. The CDR3 runs to 13 residues. Assay: immunoSEQ multiplex PCR; the TCRdb copy retains only in-frame clones and omits some. The table lists under 200,000 clones, under 90% of them singletons. The source of this sequence is a woman aged 70-85 years with COVID-19, enrolled during active disease. The chain has TRBV11-2 and TRBJ1-1; D uncertain. Material: peripheral blood. The CDR3 coding sequence is TGTGCCAGCAGCTTCACCAGTTACACTGAAGCTTTCTTT. Its protein is CASSFTSYTEAFF.